The clone carrying this T cell receptor (beta chain) was seen many times. The antigen is not known. These data originate in a study of T cells in Graves' hyperthyroidism and ophthalmopathy. The study's findings and limits: Most thyroid clonotypes that were expanded above 0.001 also turned up in blood.

The germline gives CDR1 WSHSY, CDR2 SAAADI. The CDR3 totals 13 residues. The V and J ends lost 5 bases and 5 bases respectively, with 12 bases between them. Using RNA transcripts as the source, TCR beta CDR3 regions were amplified. HTBI primers were used for first-round RT-PCR of the TCR CDR3. TCRdb reprocessed the multiplex PCR reads with MiXCR, giving one entry per CDR3 protein. The sample holds 530,000 or so distinct CDR3 sequences, roughly 50% seen once. Aged 18 to 65, the patients had hyperthyroidism that was newly diagnosed and had lasted under 2 months. Exclusion followed for patients with uncontrolled infection, other autoimmune disease, pregnancy or lactation.

The origin of this receptor is a woman under 30 with Graves' hyperthyroidism. The rearrangement joins TRBV10-2 to TRBJ1-2; a weak D match, TRBD1 (5 bases). Sequencing input: peripheral blood or thyroid tissue (not recorded which). CDR3 protein: CASSLGEQYGYTF. For the CDR3, the DNA is TGCGCCAGCAGTTTAGGGGAGCAGTATGGCTACACCTTC.